A selection of T cell receptor beta chains follows, all from one sample in a study of blood T cell repertoires in COVID-19. Some clones are missing from TCRdb's copy, which holds only in-frame ones; the method was immunoSEQ multiplex PCR. Among fewer than 400,000 clones, about nine tenths were seen once, and the ten largest hold 1.5% to 2%. Specimen: peripheral blood. The origin of the receptors is a woman aged 25 to 39 with COVID-19, enrolled during active disease. Both conserved end residues are part of each CDR3. A D gene is named only where the DNA matches it firmly. Clone size appears in some rows only: once, few, many, or a class for an expanded clone.

cdr3_nt,cdr3_aa,clone_size,v_call,d_call,j_call
TGTGCCAGCAGACTCACAGGGTCAGATACGCAGTATTTT,CASRLTGSDTQYF,NA,TRBV12-3/TRBV12-4,NA,TRBJ2-3
TGTGCCAGTAGTATAGACTCAGTCTATCAGCCCCAGCATTTT,CASSIDSVYQPQHF,NA,TRBV19,NA,TRBJ1-5
TGTGCCAGCAGCCCCCAGGGGAACACTGAAGCTTTCTTT,CASSPQGNTEAFF,NA,TRBV7-9,NA,TRBJ1-1
TGCGCCAGCAGCCAAGATGGGACAGGGCCATGGATTGGCTACACCTTC,CASSQDGTGPWIGYTF,NA,TRBV4-3,TRBD1,TRBJ1-2
TGCGCCAGCAGCTTGGGCCAGAATGGGAGGGATGAGCAGTTCTTC,CASSLGQNGRDEQFF,NA,TRBV5-1,TRBD2,TRBJ2-1
TGCGCCAGCAGCCCCGACAGAGAGATTGAGACCCAGTACTTC,CASSPDREIETQYF,NA,TRBV5-1,NA,TRBJ2-5
TGTGCCAGCAGCTCGGACAGGGCCTATGGCTACACCTTC,CASSSDRAYGYTF,NA,TRBV7-8,TRBD1,TRBJ1-2
TGTGCCAGCAGTCCTTCTTCTTTCTATGGCTACACCTTC,CASSPSSFYGYTF,few,TRBV6-5,NA,TRBJ1-2
TGTGCCTGGAGTGCTGACAGGGGGATCGAAAAACTGTTTTTT,CAWSADRGIEKLFF,NA,TRBV30,TRBD1,TRBJ1-4
TGTGCCAGCAGCTTGGTCGCGGGGTTAACTGAAGCTTTCTTT,CASSLVAGLTEAFF,NA,TRBV11-3,NA,TRBJ1-1
TGTGCCAGCAGCCAGACAGCCACCGGGGAGCTGTTTTTT,CASSQTATGELFF,NA,TRBV2,NA,TRBJ2-2
TGTGCCAGCAGTCGGGACAGCCCCAACTACGAGCAGTACTTC,CASSRDSPNYEQYF,NA,TRBV6-5,TRBD1,TRBJ2-7
TGTGCCAGTAGTATCCCAGGTTACAATCAGCCCCAGCATTTT,CASSIPGYNQPQHF,NA,TRBV19,NA,TRBJ1-5
TGTGCCAGTAGTAAGACTACCACCTCATTGGATACGCAGTATTTT,CASSKTTTSLDTQYF,NA,TRBV19,NA,TRBJ2-3
TGTGCCAGCAGTCGATACAGGGGTAGCAATCAGCCCCAGCATTTT,CASSRYRGSNQPQHF,NA,TRBV2,TRBD1,TRBJ1-5